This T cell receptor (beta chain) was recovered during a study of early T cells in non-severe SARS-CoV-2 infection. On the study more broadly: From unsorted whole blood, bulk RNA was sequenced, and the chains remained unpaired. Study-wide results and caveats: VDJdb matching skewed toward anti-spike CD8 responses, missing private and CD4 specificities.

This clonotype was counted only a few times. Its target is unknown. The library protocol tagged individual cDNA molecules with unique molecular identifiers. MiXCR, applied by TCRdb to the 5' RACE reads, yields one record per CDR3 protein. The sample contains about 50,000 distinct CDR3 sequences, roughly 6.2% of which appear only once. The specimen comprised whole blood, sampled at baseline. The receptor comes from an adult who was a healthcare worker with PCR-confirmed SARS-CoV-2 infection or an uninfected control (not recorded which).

The CDR3 is CASSPRLANPFGEQYF. DNA of the CDR3: TGTGCCAGCAGCCCACGACTAGCGAACCCGTTTGGCGAGCAGTACTTC. The V gene is TRBV9, the J gene TRBJ2-7; 8 bases are shared with TRBD2. This CDR3 spans 16 amino acids. Unmatched junction bases numbered 15, after V lost 4 bases and J lost 6 bases. Looked up from germline, CDR1 is SGDLS and CDR2 is YYNGEE. Combining the CDR3 with reference TRBV9 and TRBJ2-7 gives the whole variable domain DSGVTQTPKHLITATGQRVTLRCSPRSGDLSVYWYQQSLDQGLQFLIQYYNGEERAKGNILERFSAQQFPDLHSELNLSSLELGDSALYFCASSPRLANPFGEQYFGPGTRLTVT.